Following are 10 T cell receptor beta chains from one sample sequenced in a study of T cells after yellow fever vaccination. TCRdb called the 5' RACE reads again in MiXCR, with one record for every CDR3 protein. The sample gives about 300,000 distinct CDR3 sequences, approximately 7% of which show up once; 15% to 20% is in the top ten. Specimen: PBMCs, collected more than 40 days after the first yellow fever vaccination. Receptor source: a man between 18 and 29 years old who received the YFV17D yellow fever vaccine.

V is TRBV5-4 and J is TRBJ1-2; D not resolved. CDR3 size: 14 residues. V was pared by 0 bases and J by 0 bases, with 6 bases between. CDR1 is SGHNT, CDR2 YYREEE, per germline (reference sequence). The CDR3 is CASSLGHTNYGYTF. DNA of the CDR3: TGTGCCAGCAGCTTGGGGCATACTAACTATGGCTACACCTTC.

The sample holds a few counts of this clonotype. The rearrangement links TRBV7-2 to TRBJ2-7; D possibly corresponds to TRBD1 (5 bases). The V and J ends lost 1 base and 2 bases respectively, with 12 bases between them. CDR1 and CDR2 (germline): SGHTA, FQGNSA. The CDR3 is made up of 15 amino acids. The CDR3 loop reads CASSLDMAGTYEQYV. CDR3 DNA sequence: TGTGCCAGCAGCTTAGATATGGCAGGGACCTACGAGCAGTACGTC.

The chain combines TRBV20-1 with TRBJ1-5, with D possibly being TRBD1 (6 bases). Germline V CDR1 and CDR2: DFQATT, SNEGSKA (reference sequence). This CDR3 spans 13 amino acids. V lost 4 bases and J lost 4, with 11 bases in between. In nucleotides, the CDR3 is TGCAGTGCTACAAAACAGGGAAATCAGCCCCAGCATTTT. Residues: CSATKQGNQPQHF.

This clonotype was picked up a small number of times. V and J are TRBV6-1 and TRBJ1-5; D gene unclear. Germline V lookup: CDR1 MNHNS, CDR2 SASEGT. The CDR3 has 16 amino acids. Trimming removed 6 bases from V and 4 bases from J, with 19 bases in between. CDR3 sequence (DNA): TGTGCCAGCAGACCATCAGTGCTGGGCGATAATCAGCCCCAGCATTTT. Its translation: CASRPSVLGDNQPQHF.

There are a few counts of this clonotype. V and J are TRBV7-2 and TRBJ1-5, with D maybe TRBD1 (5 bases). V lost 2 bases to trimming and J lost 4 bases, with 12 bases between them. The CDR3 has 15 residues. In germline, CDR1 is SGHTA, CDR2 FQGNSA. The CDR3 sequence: CASSLRGDGNQPQHF. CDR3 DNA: TGTGCCAGCAGCTTACGAGGGGACGGGAATCAGCCCCAGCATTTT. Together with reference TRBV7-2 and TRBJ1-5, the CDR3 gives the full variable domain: GAGVSQSPSNKVTEKGKDVELRCDPISGHTALYWYRQSLGQGLEFLIYFQGNSAPDKSGLPSDRFSAERTGGSVSTLTIQRTQQEDSAVYLCASSLRGDGNQPQHFGDGTRLSIL.

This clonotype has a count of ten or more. The CDR3 coding sequence is TGCAGCGTTGACGGGACAGGGTCCTACGAGCAGTACTTC. Protein product: CSVDGTGSYEQYF. The gene calls are TRBV29-1 and TRBJ2-7; 9 bases map to TRBD1. The V and J ends lost 3 bases and 1 base, in that order; junction bases with no gene match: 1. This CDR3 is 13 amino acids long. Per germline, CDR1 SQVTM and CDR2 ANQGSEA.

CDR3 protein: CASSYSDRGTSGASSYNEQFF. Written as DNA, the CDR3 is TGTGCCAGCAGTTACTCTGACAGGGGCACTAGCGGGGCCAGCTCCTACAATGAGCAGTTCTTC. The chain employs TRBV6-2 or TRBV6-3 and TRBJ2-1, with 10 bases fitting TRBD2. Germline CDR1 and CDR2: MNHEY and SVGEGT. The trim removed 0 bases at V and 0 bases at J, leaving 14 bases unmatched. This CDR3 contains 21 residues.

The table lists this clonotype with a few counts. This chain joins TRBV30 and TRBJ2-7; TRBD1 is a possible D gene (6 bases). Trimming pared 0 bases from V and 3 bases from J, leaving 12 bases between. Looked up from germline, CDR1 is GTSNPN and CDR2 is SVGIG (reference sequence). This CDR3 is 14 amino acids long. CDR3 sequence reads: CAWSVDTGNYEQYF. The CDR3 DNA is TGTGCCTGGAGTGTGGATACAGGGAACTACGAGCAGTACTTC.

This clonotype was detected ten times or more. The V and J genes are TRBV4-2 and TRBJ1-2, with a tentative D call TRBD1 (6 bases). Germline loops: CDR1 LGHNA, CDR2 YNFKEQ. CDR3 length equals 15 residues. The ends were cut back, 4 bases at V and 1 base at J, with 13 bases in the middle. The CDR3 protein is CASSPSEGDNYGYTF. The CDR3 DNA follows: TGTGCCAGCAGCCCATCTGAGGGGGATAACTATGGCTACACCTTC.

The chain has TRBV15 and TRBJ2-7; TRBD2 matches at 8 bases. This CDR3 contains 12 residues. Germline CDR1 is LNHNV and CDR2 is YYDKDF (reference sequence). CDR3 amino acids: CVGGAKVYEQYF. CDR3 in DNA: TGTGTCGGGGGGGCTAAGGTCTACGAGCAGTACTTC.